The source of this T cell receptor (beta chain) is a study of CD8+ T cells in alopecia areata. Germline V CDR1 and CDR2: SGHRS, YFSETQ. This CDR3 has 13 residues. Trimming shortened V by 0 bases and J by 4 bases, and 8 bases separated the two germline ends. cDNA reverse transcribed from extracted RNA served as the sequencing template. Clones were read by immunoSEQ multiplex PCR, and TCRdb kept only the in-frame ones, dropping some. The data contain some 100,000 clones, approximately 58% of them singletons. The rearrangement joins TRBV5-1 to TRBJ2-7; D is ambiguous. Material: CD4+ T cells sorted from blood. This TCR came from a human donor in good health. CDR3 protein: CASSLDVWYEQYF. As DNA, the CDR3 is TGCGCCAGCAGCTTGGATGTTTGGTACGAGCAGTACTTC. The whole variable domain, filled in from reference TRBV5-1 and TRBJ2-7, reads KAGVTQTPRYLIKTRGQQVTLSCSPISGHRSVSWYQQTPGQGLQFLFEYFSETQRNKGNFPGRFSGRQFSNSRSEMNVSTLELGDSALYLCASSLDVWYEQYFGPGTRLTVT.